The 6 T cell receptor beta chains given below trace back to one sample, sequenced in a study of response to subunit inactivated influenza vaccine. Each CDR3 protein is one row after TCRdb ran MiXCR on the RT-PCR reads. The data contain more than 700,000 distinct CDR3 sequences, about 20% of them seen just once; the ten biggest clones take up 10%. Sequencing used PBMCs from blood, obtained more than 4 days after vaccination. All receptors come from a man aged 45 to 65 who received an inactivated influenza vaccine.

V gene TRBV6-1 combines with J gene TRBJ2-1, with D tentatively TRBD1 (6 bases). This CDR3 comprises 15 residues. Germline V gives CDR1 MNHNS, CDR2 SASEGT. Trimming cost V 5 bases and J 4 bases, with 15 bases left between them. CDR3 coding DNA: TGTGCCAGCAGTCGAGCCGGGACACAGTACAATGAGCAGTTCTTC. It encodes CASSRAGTQYNEQFF.

The chain carries TRBV3-1 and TRBJ2-5; possible D gene TRBD1, 6 bases. Germline V gives CDR1 LGHDT, CDR2 YNNKEL (reference sequence). There are 13 residues in the CDR3. V dropped 8 bases and J dropped 13 bases, with 23 bases sitting between them. The CDR3 DNA reads as TGTGCCAGCGATCTGCCAGGGACATCCTTCCGGTACTTC. Its protein product is CASDLPGTSFRYF.

There are a few counts of this clonotype. V usage is TRBV11-2 and J usage is TRBJ2-1; D might be TRBD1 or TRBD2, each matching 7 bases. Per germline, CDR1 SGHAT and CDR2 FQNNGV. CDR3 size: 17 residues. Trimming pared 5 bases from V and 5 bases from J, leaving 22 bases between. CDR3 coding DNA: TGTGCCAGCAGCACCTGGGGAGGGGGCATTTCTGACAATGAGCAGTTCTTC. Translated, it gives CASSTWGGGISDNEQFF. Combining the CDR3 with reference TRBV11-2 and TRBJ2-1 gives the whole variable domain EAGVAQSPRYKIIEKRQSVAFWCNPISGHATLYWYQQILGQGPKLLIQFQNNGVVDDSQLPKDRFSAERLKGVDSTLKIQPAKLEDSAVYLCASSTWGGGISDNEQFFGPGTRLTVL.

The chain recombines TRBV20-1 with TRBJ1-5; D is possibly TRBD1 (5 bases). The CDR3 sequence is 13 residues long. The germline V gene has CDR1 DFQATT and CDR2 SNEGSKA (reference sequence). V shed 0 bases and J shed 4 bases, with 7 bases lying between them. Written as DNA, the CDR3 is TGCAGTGCTAGAGACAGGGAGAATCAGCCCCAGCATTTT. It encodes CSARDRENQPQHF.

CDR3 sequence (DNA): TGCAGTGCTAGACCGGGACTAGCGGGGTCCGGGGAGCTGTTTTTT. It codes for CSARPGLAGSGELFF. The genes are TRBV20-1 and TRBJ2-2, with TRBD2 matching 13 bases. Germline CDR1 DFQATT, CDR2 SNEGSKA (reference sequence). The CDR3 runs 15 residues. With V trimmed by 2 bases and J by 6 bases, 3 bases remained unmatched.

The gene calls are TRBV18 and TRBJ2-3; D tentatively fits TRBD1 or TRBD2 (5 bases each). CDR3 length equals 16 residues. V was shortened by 3 bases and J by 6 bases, with 19 bases between the two germline ends. Germline V gene sequence: CDR1 KGHSH, CDR2 LQKENI. As DNA, the CDR3 is TGTGCCAGCTCACCTCCCGGGACCGCAACCAGGGATACGCAGTATTTT. Translating gives CASSPPGTATRDTQYF.